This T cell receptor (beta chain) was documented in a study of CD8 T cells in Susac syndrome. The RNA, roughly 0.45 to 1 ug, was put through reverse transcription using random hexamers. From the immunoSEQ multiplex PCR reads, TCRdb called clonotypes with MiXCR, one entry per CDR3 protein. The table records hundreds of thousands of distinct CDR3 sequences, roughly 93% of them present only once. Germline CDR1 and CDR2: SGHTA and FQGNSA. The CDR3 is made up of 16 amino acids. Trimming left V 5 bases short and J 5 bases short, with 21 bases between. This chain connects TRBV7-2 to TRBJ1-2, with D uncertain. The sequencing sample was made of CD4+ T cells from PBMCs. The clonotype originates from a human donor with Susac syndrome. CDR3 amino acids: CASSPLDGVQEYGYTF. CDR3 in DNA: TGTGCCAGCAGCCCCCTTGACGGCGTCCAGGAATATGGCTACACCTTC.